Listed below are T cell receptor beta chains from one sample, sequenced in a study of OX40 agonist ivuxolimab in advanced cancers. Assay used: immunoSEQ multiplex PCR; TCRdb lists only in-frame clones, some missing. The repertoire consists of about 45,000 clones, with approximately 91% occurring once and the leading ten covering about a fifth. The sequenced sample was CD4+ or CD8+ T cells sorted from blood, obtained in a trial of the OX40 agonist ivuxolimab. The receptor source for this set is an adult with an advanced solid tumor such as melanoma, head and neck, liver or kidney cancer. Each CDR3 is given without its conserved first and last residue. D genes are given only for firm matches.

D	V	length	J	CDR3
NA	TRBV19	11	TRBJ2-3	ASSIDRGDTQY
TRBD2	TRBV11-2	14	TRBJ2-5	ASSLGGGGAQETQY
NA	TRBV5-1	9	TRBJ2-7	ASSFGGEQY
TRBD1	TRBV15	16	TRBJ2-2	ATSRSPGQGANTGELF
NA	TRBV4-1	9	TRBJ1-2	ASTEGGGYT
NA	TRBV5-1	10	TRBJ2-7	ASSFSRYEQY
NA	TRBV19	13	TRBJ1-3	ASSIDLSSGNTIY
NA	TRBV28	15	TRBJ2-7	ASSFGVGSQASYEQY
NA	TRBV7-9	11	TRBJ2-7	ASSFTGWYEQY
NA	TRBV5-4	12	TRBJ2-7	ASSEGGRSYEQY
TRBD2	TRBV7-8	12	TRBJ2-7	ASSFQRGSNEQY
TRBD1	TRBV28	11	TRBJ2-7	ASSRQGGYEQY
NA	TRBV9	13	TRBJ2-7	ASSVGQNPSYEQY
NA	TRBV19	10	TRBJ1-5	ASSSGIKPQH
NA	TRBV28	15	TRBJ2-7	ASSLYDTGPRDYEQY
TRBD2	TRBV19	16	TRBJ2-1	ASSIDWASGRLYNEQF
TRBD1	TRBV19	11	TRBJ1-2	ASSPGTDYGYT
NA	TRBV4-1	11	TRBJ2-6	ASSHGGANVLT
TRBD2	TRBV9	15	TRBJ2-3	ASSPRLAGVGTDTQY
TRBD1	TRBV4-1	11	TRBJ1-3	ASSLTGGNTIY
TRBD1	TRBV27	13	TRBJ2-7	ASNPLGTGAYEQY
TRBD1	TRBV11-1	11	TRBJ1-1	ASSQGANTEAF
NA	TRBV29-1	12	TRBJ1-2	SVVESVRTYGYT
NA	TRBV18	12	TRBJ1-4	ASSPGASYEKLF
TRBD1	TRBV5-6	12	TRBJ1-5	ASSLRQGDQPQH
TRBD1	TRBV28	15	TRBJ2-3	ASSETGVSLSTDTQY
NA	TRBV5-6	10	TRBJ2-3	ASSSITDTQY
NA	TRBV6-5	12	TRBJ2-5	ASSLTGNQETQY
NA	TRBV7-3	11	TRBJ2-1	ASSLGGIDEQF
TRBD1	TRBV28	11	TRBJ1-1	ASSEAQGVGAF
NA	TRBV28	13	TRBJ1-5	ASTAVRVSNQPQH
NA	TRBV7-7	13	TRBJ1-4	ASSLGTNPGEKLF
NA	TRBV2	12	TRBJ2-7	ASSVIVGSYEQY
TRBD2	TRBV10-3	14	TRBJ2-1	AISEPQLAGVNEQF
NA	TRBV30	13	TRBJ1-5	AWSVVGGSGQPQH
NA	TRBV19	11	TRBJ2-1	ASSISGYNEQF
NA	TRBV5-6	12	TRBJ2-5	ASSLGGGKETQY
NA	TRBV19	13	TRBJ1-5	ASSHEDNSNQPQH
NA	TRBV5-1	12	TRBJ1-3	ASSDGYSGNTIY
NA	TRBV2	13	TRBJ1-2	ASSWGGPANYGYT
NA	TRBV19	9	TRBJ1-1	ASSFGRGAF
NA	TRBV11-2	11	TRBJ2-7	ASSLYGPYEQY
NA	TRBV9	12	TRBJ2-1	ASSVFPGHNEQF
NA	TRBV4-1	12	TRBJ2-5	ASSQATGTETQY
NA	TRBV29-1	13	TRBJ2-5	SVEVHGDPRGTQY
TRBD1	TRBV27	14	TRBJ1-6	ASSSPRQGSDSPLH
TRBD1	TRBV5-1	10	TRBJ2-7	ASRQGAYEQY
NA	TRBV7-9	12	TRBJ2-7	ASSLAGTAYEQY
NA	TRBV19	10	TRBJ2-3	ASTSGSDTQY
TRBD2	TRBV27	14	TRBJ2-7	ASSFMTPAGVGEQY
NA	TRBV5-1	12	TRBJ2-7	ASSLRDTYYEQY
NA	TRBV6-5	11	TRBJ2-5	ASSYRDQETQY
NA	TRBV15	11	TRBJ2-5	ATNYGIRETQY